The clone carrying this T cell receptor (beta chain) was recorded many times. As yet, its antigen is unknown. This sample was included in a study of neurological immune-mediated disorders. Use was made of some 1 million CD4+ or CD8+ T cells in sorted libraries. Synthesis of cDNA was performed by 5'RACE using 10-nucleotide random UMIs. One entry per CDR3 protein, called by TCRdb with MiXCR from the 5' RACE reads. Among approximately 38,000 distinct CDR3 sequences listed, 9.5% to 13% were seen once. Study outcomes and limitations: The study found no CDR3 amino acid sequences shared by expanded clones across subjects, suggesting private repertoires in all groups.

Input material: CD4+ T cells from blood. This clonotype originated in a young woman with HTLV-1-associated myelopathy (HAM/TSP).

CDR3: CSARDSQAGGVDTQYF. DNA of the CDR3: TGCAGTGCTAGAGATTCACAGGCGGGGGGAGTAGATACGCAGTATTTT. V and J are TRBV20-1 and TRBJ2-3; TRBD2 matches 8 bases. V was pared by 0 bases and J by 5 bases, with 10 bases of the junction left unmatched. CDR3 length equals 16 residues. Germline CDR1 is DFQATT and CDR2 is SNEGSKA (reference sequence).